This record concerns one TCR beta chain sequence. Its antigen is still unknown. This sample is part of a study of cytomegalovirus exposure and HLA in healthy donors. Findings and caveats of the study: Many donors shared some public TCRs, even though most TCR sequences were rare. Reportedly, cytomegalovirus status was diagnosed with high sensitivity and specificity. The study recorded over 150 TCR beta chains that were cytomegalovirus-associated.

Generated by immunoSEQ multiplex PCR, the TCRdb table keeps only in-frame clones and is missing some. The data hold some 350,000 clones, with 87% observed a single time. The TCR originated in a woman in her twenties or thirties in good health and CMV-seropositive. The specimen was PBMCs.

This CDR3 is CASSESQGGTDTQYF. The CDR3 region has the DNA TGTGCCAGCAGTGAATCACAGGGTGGCACAGATACGCAGTATTTT. This chain links TRBV25-1 with TRBJ2-3; maybe TRBD1 (6 bases). Trimming shortened V by 1 base and J by 1 base, and 9 bases separated the two germline ends. CDR3 length: 15 residues. From germline, CDR1 is MGHDK and CDR2 SYGVNS.